This paragraph covers one T cell receptor beta chain sequence. Its specificity is unknown. The entry originates in a study of T cell repertoires in cytomegalovirus infection. Study context: The authors relied on CMV epitopes, both recently identified HLA-C-restricted and well-studied HLA-B-restricted. TCR beta signatures that were public indicated CMV infection and matching HLA type.

Broader study findings: What dominated the ex vivo response were HLA-C-restricted CMV-specific TCR beta clonotypes.

Germline CDR1 MNHEY, CDR2 SVGAGI. This CDR3 is built from 18 residues. Trimming pared 2 bases from V and 5 bases from J, leaving 21 bases between. TCRdb ran MiXCR on the reads and lists one entry per CDR3 protein. The table has about 920,000 distinct CDR3 sequences, less than 40% seen once. The chain carries TRBV6-5 and TRBJ2-2; D is possibly TRBD1 or TRBD2 (6 bases each). The clonotype originates from a human donor in good health (CMV status not recorded). Some clones in this sample may be carry-over from other donors' samples. The sample consisted of cultured CD8+ T cells from PBMCs, taken from culture after CMV antigen stimulation. The CDR3 nucleotides are TGTGCCAGCAGTTACGGATCGAGGGGGGCAGGGGATACCGGGGAGCTGTTTTTT. Its protein is CASSYGSRGAGDTGELFF.